This T cell receptor beta chain was sequenced for a study of blood T cell repertoires in COVID-19. Clones were sequenced by immunoSEQ multiplex PCR, and TCRdb holds only the in-frame ones, with some missing. In the table there are 200,000 to 300,000 clones, about nine tenths of which are singletons. A word on this clone: The junction departs from germline at one end; a sequencing error may be responsible.

The CDR3 runs to 16 residues. From germline, CDR1 is SSHAT and CDR2 FNYEAQ (reference sequence). This clonotype was obtained from a woman in her thirties or forties with acute COVID-19. Sequenced sample: PBMCs or T cells enriched from blood (not recorded which). V usage is TRBV7-7 and J usage is TRBJ2-1; the D gene is possibly TRBD1 (7 bases). The CDR3, as DNA: TGTGCTAGCAGCTTAGGAGGGGGGACAGTATCGGGTGAGCAGTTCTTC. Translation: CASSLGGGTVSGEQFF.